The 20 T cell receptor beta chains given below trace back to one sample, sequenced in a study of blood T cell repertoires in COVID-19. Sequenced by immunoSEQ multiplex PCR; TCRdb stores in-frame clones only, minus some. This table has around 170,000 clones, 83% appearing once. Sequencing was performed on peripheral blood. These receptors were collected from a woman in her 70s with COVID-19, enrolled during active disease.

This clone was picked up a small number of times. The genes are TRBV3-1 (or the pseudogene TRBV3-2) and TRBJ1-2; the D is unclear. CDR3 length: 15 residues. The germline gives CDR1 LGHDT, CDR2 YNNKEL (reference sequence). Trimming took 2 bases from V and 7 from J, leaving 17 bases between them. CDR3 coding DNA: TGTGCCAGCAGCCAACTGGAGGGAGAAAGCTGTGGCTACACCTTC. Amino acid sequence: CASSQLEGESCGYTF.

To note about this clone: At the DNA level, this CDR3 is encoded by other sequences in the same sample as well. The chain carries TRBV2 and TRBJ1-1; 8 nucleotides line up with TRBD1. The CDR3 totals 13 residues. V gave up 6 bases and J gave up 2 bases; unmatched junction bases: 2. The V gene's germline CDR1 is SNHLY and CDR2 FYNNEI. The CDR3 DNA sequence: TGTGCCAGCAGCGGACAGGGAAACACTGAAGCTTTCTTT. Encoded protein: CASSGQGNTEAFF.

The genes are TRBV3-1 (or the pseudogene TRBV3-2) and TRBJ1-6; TRBD1 aligns across 10 bases. This CDR3 region has 14 residues. V lost 5 bases and J lost 8; bases outside the gene matches: 3. Germline V CDR1 and CDR2: LGHDT, YNNKEL (reference sequence). The CDR3 spells CASSGQGGDSPLHF. CDR3 bases: TGTGCCAGCAGCGGACAGGGGGGAGATTCACCCCTCCACTTT.

The chain combines TRBV6-5 with TRBJ1-2; 8 bases are shared with TRBD1. Germline CDR1 is MNHEY and CDR2 is SVGAGI. With V trimmed by 8 bases and J by 4 bases, 6 bases remained unmatched. CDR3 length: 13 amino acids. The CDR3 loop reads CASVDRAVYGYTF. In nucleotides, the CDR3 is TGTGCCAGCGTGGACAGGGCGGTCTATGGCTACACCTTC.

The table lists this clone with a few counts. The genes are TRBV6-5 and TRBJ1-1, with 8 bases fitting TRBD1. The CDR3 has 15 amino acids. The J segment lost 1 base and the V segment lost 5 bases, leaving 6 bases of the junction unmatched. Per the germline V gene, CDR1 is MNHEY and CDR2 is SVGAGI. CDR3 residues: CASSTGQVRNTEAFF. Here the CDR3 DNA reads TGTGCCAGCAGTACGGGACAGGTTAGGAACACTGAAGCTTTCTTT.

This clone was counted a single time. This chain links TRBV9 with TRBJ2-1, with D tentatively TRBD1 (6 bases). This CDR3 contains 14 residues. V was pared by 4 bases and J by 0 bases, with 8 bases between. Germline V CDR1 and CDR2: SGDLS, YYNGEE. The CDR3 sequence: CASSLQGSYNEQFF. The CDR3 DNA is TGTGCCAGCAGCTTACAGGGCTCCTACAATGAGCAGTTCTTC.

The V call is TRBV7-3, the J call TRBJ2-2; D is perhaps TRBD2 (5 bases). Germline assignment: CDR1 SGHTA and CDR2 FQGTGA. V lost 0 bases, J lost 7 bases, and 12 bases lay in between. The CDR3 sequence is 15 residues long. Here the CDR3 reads CASSLTRVAGGELFF. CDR3 DNA: TGTGCCAGCAGCTTAACTAGGGTCGCGGGCGGGGAGCTGTTTTTT.

The J gene is TRBJ1-6, the V gene TRBV11-2, with D perhaps TRBD1 (5 bases). CDR1 SGHAT and CDR2 FQNNGV come from the germline V gene. V lost 6 bases and J lost 5, with 20 bases in between. The CDR3 spans 17 residues. The CDR3 nucleotides are TGTGCCAGCAGGGATTGGGGGGGGAGAGTGAATAATTCACCCCTCCACTTT. Translation: CASRDWGGRVNNSPLHF.

The chain uses TRBV10-2 and TRBJ2-3; 12 bases map to TRBD2. Germline V gene lookup returns CDR1 WSHSY and CDR2 SAAADI. V shed 4 bases, J shed 4 bases, and the junction held 12 bases outside the gene matches. CDR3 length: 18 amino acids. The chain's CDR3 is CASSGSLRLAGDPDTQYF. The CDR3 nucleotides read TGCGCCAGCAGTGGTAGCCTCCGACTAGCGGGAGACCCAGATACGCAGTATTTT.

The chain links TRBV18 to TRBJ2-5; D gene unclear. The V and J ends lost 2 bases and 9 bases respectively, with 16 bases between them. This CDR3 comprises 14 residues. The germline V gene has CDR1 KGHSH and CDR2 LQKENI. CDR3 coding DNA: TGTGCCAGCTCACCATTAGCAGTCCGAGTGGCCCAGTACTTC. This encodes CASSPLAVRVAQYF.

V usage is TRBV28 and J usage is TRBJ2-3; D ambiguous. CDR3 length equals 14 residues. V was trimmed by 4 bases and J by 2 bases, leaving 10 bases between them. Germline V CDR1 and CDR2: MDHEN, SYDVKM. In DNA form, the CDR3 reads TGTGCCAGCAGTTCGGTGGGCGTCACAGATACGCAGTATTTT. Its protein is CASSSVGVTDTQYF.

The chain recombines TRBV25-1 with TRBJ1-1, with 7 nucleotides matching TRBD1. Germline V gene lookup returns CDR1 MGHDK and CDR2 SYGVNS. V was pared by 2 bases and J by 1 base, with 1 base of the junction left unmatched. The CDR3 loop spans 14 amino acids. The CDR3 spells CASSERTGNTEAFF. The CDR3 nucleotides read TGTGCCAGCAGTGAAAGGACAGGGAACACTGAAGCTTTCTTT.

This chain joins TRBV7-2 and TRBJ2-1; TRBD2 is a possible D gene (6 bases). CDR1 is SGHTA and CDR2 is FQGNSA in the germline V gene. V lost 4 bases, J lost 3 bases, and 7 bases lay in between. The CDR3 is made up of 13 amino acids. The CDR3 sequence: CASSSGLYNEQFF. The CDR3 nucleotides are TGTGCCAGCAGCTCGGGACTCTACAATGAGCAGTTCTTC.

The sample holds one count of this clone. The CDR3 here is CSVEGGERVTEAFF. CDR3 DNA sequence: TGCAGCGTTGAAGGGGGGGAGCGGGTCACTGAAGCTTTCTTT. The chain employs TRBV29-1 and TRBJ1-1; tentatively, D is TRBD1 (5 bases). The V end lost 1 base, the J end lost 4 bases, and 13 bases lay between the germline ends. Germline loops: CDR1 SQVTM, CDR2 ANQGSEA. This CDR3 has 14 amino acids. The whole variable domain, remainder taken from reference TRBV29-1 and TRBJ1-1, is SAVISQKPSRDICQRGTSLTIQCQVDSQVTMMFWYRQQPGQSLTLIATANQGSEATYESGFVIDKFPISRPNLTFSTLTVSNMSPEDSSIYLCSVEGGERVTEAFFGQGTRLTVV.

This clone has a handful of counts. V and J are TRBV5-1 and TRBJ2-7; the D gene is possibly TRBD1 (5 bases). The CDR3 is 15 residues long. V was shortened by 4 bases and J by 0 bases, with 14 bases between the two germline ends. The germline V gene encodes CDR1 SGHRS and CDR2 YFSETQ. The CDR3 region has the DNA TGCGCCAGCAGCCTTGGCGGCCAGGGCTCCTACGAGCAGTACTTC. As protein: CASSLGGQGSYEQYF.

This chain links TRBV7-9 with TRBJ1-2; no reliable D call. The CDR3 sequence is 15 residues long. V was clipped by 5 bases and J by 4 bases, with 17 bases between them. The germline V gene has CDR1 SEHNR and CDR2 FQNEAQ (reference sequence). For the CDR3, the DNA is TGTGCCAGCAGCCAACGGGGAGGGATCATCTATGGCTACACCTTC. Translating gives CASSQRGGIIYGYTF.

The genes are TRBV11-2 and TRBJ2-7, with a possible D match to TRBD2 (5 bases). V was cut by 1 base and J by 5 bases, with 12 bases left in between. CDR3 length equals 14 residues. The germline V gene has CDR1 SGHAT and CDR2 FQNNGV. The CDR3 sequence: CASSLGVGVNEQYF. CDR3 nucleotides: TGTGCCAGCAGCTTAGGGGTGGGAGTTAACGAGCAGTACTTC.

The V gene is TRBV12-3 or TRBV12-4, the J gene TRBJ1-1; the D is unclear. V lost 2 bases and J lost 4, with 5 bases in between. CDR3 length: 12 amino acids. The CDR3 nucleotides read TGTGCCAGCAGTTTAATGCGCACTGAAGCTTTCTTT. The encoded protein is CASSLMRTEAFF.

The rearrangement joins TRBV10-3 to TRBJ1-5, with D tentatively TRBD1 (6 bases). Germline V gene sequence: CDR1 ENHRY, CDR2 SYGVKD. CDR3 length equals 15 residues. V was pared by 6 bases and J by 1 base, with 13 bases between. The CDR3 DNA sequence: TGTGCCATCAGCACACAGGGCCCCAGCAATCAGCCCCAGCATTTT. It is translated as CAISTQGPSNQPQHF.

The chain is built from TRBV11-3 and TRBJ2-1; D uncertain. Trimming removed 2 bases at V and 5 bases at J, with 4 bases between. The CDR3 spans 12 residues. Germline V gene lookup returns CDR1 SGHNT and CDR2 YENEEA. CDR3 in amino acids: CASSLSDNEQFF. The CDR3 nucleotides read TGTGCCAGCAGCTTAAGCGACAATGAGCAGTTCTTC.